These 2 T cell receptor beta chains share one sample of origin, sequenced in a study of CD8 T cells in Susac syndrome. With random hexamers, roughly 0.45 to 1 ug RNA was reverse transcribed. One entry per CDR3 protein results from TCRdb running MiXCR on the immunoSEQ multiplex PCR reads. The sample yields approximately 110,000 distinct CDR3 sequences, roughly 95% seen once. The material sequenced was CD4+ T cells from PBMCs. These receptors were taken from a human donor in good health.

The rearrangement uses TRBV13 and TRBJ2-4, with D tentatively TRBD2 (6 bases). The CDR3 extends over 14 amino acids. Germline V lookup: CDR1 PRHDT, CDR2 FYEKMQ (reference sequence). V was pared by 1 base and J by 4 bases, with 8 bases between. The CDR3 protein is CASSLAGAKNIQYF. For the CDR3, the DNA is TGTGCCAGCAGCTTAGCGGGAGCAAAAAACATTCAGTACTTC.

This chain connects TRBV27 to TRBJ2-7; 10 positions match TRBD2. The J segment lost 3 bases and the V segment lost 4 bases, leaving 6 bases of the junction unmatched. The CDR3 is 15 residues long. Germline-derived CDR1 and CDR2 are MNHEY and SMNVEV (reference sequence). Here the CDR3 DNA reads TGTGCCAGCAGTTCCCCTAGCGGGAGTCTCTACGAGCAGTACTTC. Translated, it gives CASSSPSGSLYEQYF.